The T cell receptor beta chain described here comes from a study of T cell changes during pregnancy in multiple sclerosis. V dropped 0 bases and J dropped 0; count of bases not matched to a gene: 7. The length of the CDR3 is 18 residues. Germline CDR1 GTSNPN, CDR2 SVGIG (reference sequence). This clone was recorded only once. Sequencing was performed with immunoSEQ multiplex PCR; in TCRdb, only in-frame clones are kept and a portion is missing. The sample carries about 70,000 clones, around nine tenths recorded once. This sequence joins TRBV30 and TRBJ2-1; 11 bases agree with TRBD2. The sequence was collected from a female donor in good health, enrolled as a control in a pregnancy study. The sequenced sample was peripheral blood, obtained in the second trimester of pregnancy. The CDR3 DNA reads TGTGCCTGGAGTGTACCTAGCGGGGGGCCAAACTCCTACAATGAGCAGTTCTTC. This encodes CAWSVPSGGPNSYNEQFF.